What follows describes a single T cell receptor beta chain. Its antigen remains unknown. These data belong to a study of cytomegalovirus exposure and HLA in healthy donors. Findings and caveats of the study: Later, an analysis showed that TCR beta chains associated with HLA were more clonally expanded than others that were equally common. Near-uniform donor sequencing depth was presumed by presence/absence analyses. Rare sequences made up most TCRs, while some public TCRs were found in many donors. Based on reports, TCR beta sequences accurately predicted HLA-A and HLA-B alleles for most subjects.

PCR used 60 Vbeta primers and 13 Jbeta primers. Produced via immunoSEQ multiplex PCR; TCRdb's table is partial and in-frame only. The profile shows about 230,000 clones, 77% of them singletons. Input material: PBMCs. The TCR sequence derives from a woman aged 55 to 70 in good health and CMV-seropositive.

The CDR3 region is CASSPRLAGDGELFF. The CDR3 DNA sequence: TGTGCCAGCTCACCCAGACTAGCGGGAGACGGGGAGCTGTTTTTT. The rearrangement joins TRBV18 to TRBJ2-2; 12 bases line up with TRBD2. CDR3 size: 15 residues. The J segment lost 7 bases and the V segment lost 3 bases, leaving 3 bases of the junction unmatched. The germline gives CDR1 KGHSH, CDR2 LQKENI.